This TCR beta chain comes out of a study of blood T cell repertoires in COVID-19. For the study at large: T cells, B-cell-depleted T cells, or PBMCs provided the cDNA or gDNA that served as material.

This clone was observed once. V gave up 5 bases and J gave up 5 bases, with 10 bases separating them. Germline V lookup: CDR1 SGDLS, CDR2 YYNGEE. This CDR3 is 13 amino acids long. Authors' methods: Nucleated cell counts were estimated from reference gene primer amplification. Clones were sequenced by immunoSEQ multiplex PCR, and TCRdb holds only the in-frame ones, with some missing. V and J calls plus clone size are reproduced from that table; the DNA served to infer D and trimming. Of over 200,000 clones listed, roughly 80% are singletons. Cohorts were assigned according to the clinical history that participants reported.

The chain joins TRBV9 to TRBJ2-2; the D is unclear. The source of this sequence is a man aged 60 to 69 who had recovered from COVID-19. Sequencing was done on a sample of PBMCs or T cells enriched from blood (not recorded which). CDR3 residues: CASSAHETGELFF. DNA for the CDR3: TGTGCCAGCAGTGCTCACGAGACCGGGGAGCTGTTTTTT.